This T cell receptor beta chain was observed in a study of identical twins. Points from the study as a whole: Invariant MAIT and iNKT cells could partly confound zero-insertion analyses. These conclusions were based on statistical analysis (cross-sectional, not following the same donors).

TCRdb independently ran MiXCR on the 5' RACE reads; one entry per CDR3 protein. The profile shows about 700,000 distinct CDR3 sequences, about 9.4% of them singletons. About this clonotype: Its antigen is unidentified.

Germline values: CDR1 MNHEY, CDR2 SVGEGT. CDR3 length: 13 amino acids. Trimming left V 7 bases short and J 5 bases short, with 15 bases between. These sequences were also reported in another study, on yellow fever vaccine responses in identical twins.

This clonotype was obtained from a woman younger than 30 in good health. Sequences were obtained from PBMCs. The chain carries TRBV6-2 or TRBV6-3 and TRBJ2-7; a possible D gene is TRBD1 (6 bases). CDR3 residues: CASTTGFRDEQYF. In DNA, the CDR3 is TGTGCCAGCACGACAGGCTTTCGGGACGAGCAGTACTTC.